The subject of this entry is one T cell receptor (beta chain). Which antigen it targets is not known. There are no base qualities to consult, and no much larger clone falls within one base. Each collaborating institution followed its own protocols to collect whole blood in K2EDTA tubes. Collaborator samples were shipped for TCRbeta analysis as frozen whole blood, isolated PBMCs, or DNA extracted from either sample type. V sheds 1 base and J sheds 5 bases, leaving 12 bases between their ends. The germline V gene gives CDR1 as SGHTA and CDR2 as FQGNSA. The CDR3, cysteine through phenylalanine, is 14 amino acids long. Of the read, only the CDR3 DNA is kept; its 42 bases are in frame from base 1. The entry originates in a study of blood T cell repertoires in COVID-19 (dated by TCRdb to 2018 to 2021). Regarding the complete study: Samples from collaborators originated in the United States, Italy and Spain and spanned both the acute and convalescent phases of COVID-19. Where available, HLA class I and class II types were taken from metadata supplied by the sample provider and were not determined by assay-based typing. The repertoires were released in a freely available public database meant as a resource for research on the immune response to SARS-CoV-2. The samples were drawn from two sources: the first 160 participants of the ongoing ImmuneRACE study, and 1,200 or so subjects contributed by 6 global collaborators. Subjects who had been exposed to COVID-19, were actively infected with it, or had recovered from it provided the deeply sampled blood TCRbeta repertoires that made up the dataset. Nearly every sample came with metadata listing a de-identified subject ID, COVID-19 status, age in years and sex. The prospective study material was composed of cDNA or gDNA derived from T cells, B-cell-depleted T cells, or PBMCs.

What the authors observed across the whole study: The amount of clinical and demographic metadata varied by source and participant and was provided uncurated.

TCRbeta CDR3 regions were amplified from genomic DNA using the immunoSEQ Assay, a bias-controlled multiplex PCR. In the original analysis: The number of nucleated cells in each sample was estimated by amplification of reference gene primers within the assay. To quantify the absolute abundance of each unique TCRbeta CDR3 rearrangement, sequence reads were collapsed and filtered. For each sample, productive Simpson clonality was calculated by taking the square root of Simpson's diversity index across productive rearrangements. TCRdb took over this immuneACCESS table, retaining in-frame rearrangements with V and J assigned. Such tables are incomplete; in checked studies, under half of the missing clones stem from an unresolved V gene, and the remainder is unexplained. From that table come the V and J calls and clone size; the DNA was used to work out D and trimming. In this sample the table shows roughly 230,000 clones, approximately 80% of which occur a single time. The ten largest clones represent 7.4% of the sample.

Recombination linked TRBV7-2 to TRBJ2-7; perhaps TRBD1 is the D gene, with 5 bases matching. The TCR sequence derives from a woman in her fifties or sixties with acute or convalescent COVID-19. Sequenced material: peripheral blood. The CDR3 is CASSLVPGHDEQYF. The DNA reads as follows: TGTGCCAGCAGCTTAGTTCCAGGGCACGACGAGCAGTACTTC.